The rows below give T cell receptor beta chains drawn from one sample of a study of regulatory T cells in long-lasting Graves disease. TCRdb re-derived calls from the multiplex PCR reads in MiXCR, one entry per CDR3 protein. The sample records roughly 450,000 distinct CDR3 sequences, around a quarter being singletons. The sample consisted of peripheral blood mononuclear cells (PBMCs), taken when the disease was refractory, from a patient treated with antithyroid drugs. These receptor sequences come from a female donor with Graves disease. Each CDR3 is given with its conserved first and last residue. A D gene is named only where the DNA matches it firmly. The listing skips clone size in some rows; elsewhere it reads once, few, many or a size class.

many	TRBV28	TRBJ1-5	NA	TGTGCCAGCAGAGGACCCCGAAGTGATCAGCCCCAGCATTTT	CASRGPRSDQPQHF
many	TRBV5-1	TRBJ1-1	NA	TGCGCCAGCAGCCTGGGGGGTCAGGGGACTGAAGCTTTCTTT	CASSLGGQGTEAFF
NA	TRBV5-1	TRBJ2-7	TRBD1	TGCGCCAGCAGCTTGGGCCCCCTCAAGGGGGCGGAAGAGCAGTACTTC	CASSLGPLKGAEEQYF
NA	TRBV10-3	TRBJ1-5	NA	TGTGCCATCAGTGAGCGGGCCAGCAGCTTTGGGGGCAATCAGCCCCAGCATTTT	CAISERASSFGGNQPQHF
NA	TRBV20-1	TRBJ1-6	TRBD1	TGCAGTGCTAGACCGCGGGACAGGGGATACTCCTATAATTCACCCCTCCACTTT	CSARPRDRGYSYNSPLHF
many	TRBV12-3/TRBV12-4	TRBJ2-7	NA	TGTGCCAGCAGTCGTGCAGGGGCCCACGAGCAGTACTTC	CASSRAGAHEQYF
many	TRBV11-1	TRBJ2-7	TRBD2	TGTGCCAGCAGCTACCTCGCGGGACTAGCGGGAACCGAGCAGTACTTC	CASSYLAGLAGTEQYF
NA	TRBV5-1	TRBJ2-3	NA	TGCGCCAGCAAGCCTGGCGGCGGAGATACGCAGTATTTT	CASKPGGGDTQYF
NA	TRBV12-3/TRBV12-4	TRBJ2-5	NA	TGTGCCAGCAGTATCTCCCAGGGGCCCCGAGTGACCCAGTACTTC	CASSISQGPRVTQYF
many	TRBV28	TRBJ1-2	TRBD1	TGTGCCAGCAGCCGGGACAGCAGCCGGGCCTACACCTTC	CASSRDSSRAYTF
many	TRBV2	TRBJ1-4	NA	TGTGCCAGCATGGGGCAAAACAGAAATGAAAAACTGTTTTTT	CASMGQNRNEKLFF
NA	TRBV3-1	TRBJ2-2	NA	TGTGCCAGCAGCCAAGCGGTCAGCGGGGAGCTGTTTTTT	CASSQAVSGELFF
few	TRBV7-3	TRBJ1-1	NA	TGTGCCAGCAGCTTAACGAGAGGGTTCGGACAACCAGCTTTCTTT	CASSLTRGFGQPAFF
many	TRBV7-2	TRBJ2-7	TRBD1	TGTGCCAGCAGCTTAGCGCGACAGGGGGTGCACGAGCAGTACTTC	CASSLARQGVHEQYF
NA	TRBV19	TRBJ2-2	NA	TGTGCCACCGACTCGGGTGGTGTCCGCACCGGGGAGCTGTTTTTT	CATDSGGVRTGELFF
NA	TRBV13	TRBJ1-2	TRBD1	TGTGCCAGCAGCCAAGTGGGACAGCGTTCCTATGGCTACACCTTC	CASSQVGQRSYGYTF
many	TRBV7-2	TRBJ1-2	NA	TGTGCCAGCAGCCAAATGAAAACAGGTTACGGCTACACCTTC	CASSQMKTGYGYTF
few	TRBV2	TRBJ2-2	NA	TGTGCCAGCACCATGGGTCCGGGACGGCCAAACACCGGGGAGCTGTTTTTT	CASTMGPGRPNTGELFF
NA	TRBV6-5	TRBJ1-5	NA	TGTGCCAGCAGTTACTCTCGCGGATCCCCCCAGCATTTT	CASSYSRGSPQHF
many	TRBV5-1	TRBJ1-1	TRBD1	TGTGCCAGCAGTTCCTCAGGGGGCACTGAAGCTTTCTTT	CASSSSGGTEAFF
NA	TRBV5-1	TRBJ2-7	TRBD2	TGCGCCAGCAGCAAAACTAGCGGGGGAACCGAGCAGTACTTC	CASSKTSGGTEQYF
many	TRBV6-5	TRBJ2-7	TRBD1	TGTGCCAGCAGTTACGGGACAGGCCCCTACGAGCAGTACTTC	CASSYGTGPYEQYF
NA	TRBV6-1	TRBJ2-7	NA	TGTGCCAGCAGCCCCGCCAGGGCCGGTTCCTACGAGCAGTACTTC	CASSPARAGSYEQYF
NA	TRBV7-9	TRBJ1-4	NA	TGTGCCAGCAGCTTAGGCGTCCAGGGCCGGAATGAAAAACTGTTTTTT	CASSLGVQGRNEKLFF
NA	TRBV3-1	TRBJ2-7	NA	TGTGCCAGCAGCGCTTCGTTCAAGCTCGTCCACGAGCAGTACTTC	CASSASFKLVHEQYF
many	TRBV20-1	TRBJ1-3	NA	TGCAGTGCTAGGAGGGGCCAAATAGGAAACACCATATATTTT	CSARRGQIGNTIYF
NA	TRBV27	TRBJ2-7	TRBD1	TGTGCCAGCAGTCCCTGGACAGGGATCTTCCACGAGCAGTACTTC	CASSPWTGIFHEQYF
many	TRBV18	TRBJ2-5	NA	TGTGCCAGCTCACCCTATATGGGGCAAGAGACCCAGTACTTC	CASSPYMGQETQYF
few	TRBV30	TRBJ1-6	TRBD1	TGTGCCTGGAGTGAGGGACAGGGTAATTCACCCCTCCACTTT	CAWSEGQGNSPLHF
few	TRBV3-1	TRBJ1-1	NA	TGTGCCAGCAGCCAAGAGGGGGGAATGAACACTGAAGCTTTCTTT	CASSQEGGMNTEAFF
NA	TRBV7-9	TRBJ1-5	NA	TGTGCCAGCAGCGTAGAGACTAGCAATCAGCCCCAGCATTTT	CASSVETSNQPQHF
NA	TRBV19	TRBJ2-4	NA	TGTGCCAGTTTACCTTCCCACGGCGCCAAAAACATTCAGTACTTC	CASLPSHGAKNIQYF
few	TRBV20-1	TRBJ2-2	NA	TGCAGTGCCCGAGGAGGGGCGGCGAACATCGGGGAGCTGTTTTTT	CSARGGAANIGELFF
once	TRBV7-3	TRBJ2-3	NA	TGTGCCAGCAGCCGTATGTGGGATACGCAGTATTTT	CASSRMWDTQYF
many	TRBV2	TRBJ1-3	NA	TGTGCCAGCAGTGACAGCCACTCCGTCTCTGGAAACACCATATATTTT	CASSDSHSVSGNTIYF
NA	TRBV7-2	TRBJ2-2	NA	TGTGCCAGCAGCTCTCCAGGGTTCCTCGACCTCACCGGGGAGCTGTTTTTT	CASSSPGFLDLTGELFF
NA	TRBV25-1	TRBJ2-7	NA	TGTGCCAGCAGTCCTTGGCAGGGCTCCTACGAGCAGTACTTC	CASSPWQGSYEQYF
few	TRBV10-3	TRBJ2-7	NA	TGTGCCATCAGTGAGCTGCTACAGATCTACGAGCAGTACTTC	CAISELLQIYEQYF
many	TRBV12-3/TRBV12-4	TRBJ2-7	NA	TGTGCCAGCAGTTTGGATCCCACTGCCGAGCAGTACTTC	CASSLDPTAEQYF
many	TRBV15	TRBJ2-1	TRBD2	TGTGCCACCAGCAGAGATTTAGCAACTAGCGGGAAGAATGAGCAGTTCTTC	CATSRDLATSGKNEQFF
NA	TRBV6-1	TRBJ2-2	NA	TGTGCCAGCAGCTCCGGTTGGGGGGAGCTGTTTTTT	CASSSGWGELFF
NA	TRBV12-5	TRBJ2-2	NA	TGTGCTAGTGGTTCCAGCGTGAACACCGGGGAGCTGTTTTTT	CASGSSVNTGELFF
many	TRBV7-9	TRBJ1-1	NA	TGTGCCAGCAGCTTAACGGGGGGGGGTGAAGCTTTCTTT	CASSLTGGGEAFF
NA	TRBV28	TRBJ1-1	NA	TGTGCCAGCAACCTAGTGGGTGAATCGAGTTACACTGAAGCTTTCTTT	CASNLVGESSYTEAFF
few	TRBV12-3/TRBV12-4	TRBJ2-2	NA	TGTGCCAGCAGTTTCCTCGGAGTAGAGAGGATCACCGGGGAGCTGTTTTTT	CASSFLGVERITGELFF
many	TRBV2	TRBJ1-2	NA	TGTGCCAGCAAGGAGTCTAACTATGGCTACACCTTC	CASKESNYGYTF
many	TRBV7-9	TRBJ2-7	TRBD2	TGTGCCAGCAGCCGGGCGGGAGGAGGCCTCTCCTACGAGCAGTACTTC	CASSRAGGGLSYEQYF
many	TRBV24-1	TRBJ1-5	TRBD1	TGTGCCACCAGTGATTTGCCGGACAGGAGCAATCAGCCCCAGCATTTT	CATSDLPDRSNQPQHF
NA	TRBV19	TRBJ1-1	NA	TGTGCCAGTAACAAAATAGGGAGCACTGAAGCTTTCTTT	CASNKIGSTEAFF
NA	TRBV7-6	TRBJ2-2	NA	TGTGCCAGCAGCTCCCTTTCCTTAGCAGATACCGCCGGGGAGCTGTTTTTT	CASSSLSLADTAGELFF
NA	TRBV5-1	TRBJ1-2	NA	TGCGCCAGCAGCTTGGACAGGTCGGGCTACACCTTC	CASSLDRSGYTF
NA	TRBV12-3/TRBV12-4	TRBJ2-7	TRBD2	TGTGCCAGCAGTTTAGGGACGCGGGGGACTGCTACCTACGAGCAGTACTTC	CASSLGTRGTATYEQYF
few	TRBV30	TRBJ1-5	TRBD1	TGTGCCTGGGTAGGACAAACAAGGACAGGGGGCAATCAGCCCCAGCATTTT	CAWVGQTRTGGNQPQHF